The next 20 T cell receptor beta chains were all read from a single sample in a study of cytomegalovirus exposure and HLA in healthy donors. In the PCR, 60 Vbeta and 13 Jbeta primers were used. The table came from immunoSEQ multiplex PCR; TCRdb's copy has only in-frame clones and leaves some out. This table has approximately 130,000 clones, around 80% appearing once. The specimen sequenced was PBMCs. The receptors were sampled from a female donor in good health and CMV-seropositive.

The chain links TRBV28 to TRBJ1-5; possibly TRBD1 for D (5 bases). Germline CDR1 MDHEN, CDR2 SYDVKM. Deletions cut 1 base from V and 4 bases from J, with 8 bases between. This CDR3 has 14 amino acids. The DNA for the CDR3 is TGTGCCAGCAGTTTATTGGGGGGGAATCAGCCCCAGCATTTT. Its protein is CASSLLGGNQPQHF.

V and J are TRBV10-2 and TRBJ1-1, with unresolved D. CDR3 length equals 14 residues. CDR1 is WSHSY and CDR2 is SAAADI in the germline V gene. The ends were cut back, 0 bases at V and 4 bases at J, with 9 bases in the middle. CDR3: CASSESVGVTEAFF. As DNA, the CDR3 is TGCGCCAGCAGTGAGTCGGTCGGGGTCACTGAAGCTTTCTTT.

The chain recombines TRBV4-1 with TRBJ2-7; 9 nucleotides align to TRBD1. CDR3 length equals 18 residues. After removal of 1 base from V and 6 bases from J, the junction contained 16 bases not matched to a gene. Germline lookup yields CDR1 MGHRA and CDR2 YSYEKL. The CDR3 nucleotides read TGCGCCAGCAGCCAAGTTGTACTCCCGGGACAGGGTGGCCGCGAGCAGTACTTC. Translation: CASSQVVLPGQGGREQYF.

The V call is TRBV5-4, the J call TRBJ1-5; a possible D gene is TRBD1 (6 bases). CDR1 SGHNT and CDR2 YYREEE come from the germline V gene (reference sequence). This CDR3 is 15 amino acids long. Trimming shortened V by 4 bases and J by 5 bases, and 16 bases separated the two germline ends. The CDR3 is CASSQQGAGDQPQHF. Here the CDR3 DNA reads TGTGCCAGCAGCCAACAGGGCGCGGGGGATCAGCCCCAGCATTTT.

The chain uses TRBV14 and TRBJ1-2, with a possible D match to TRBD1 (6 bases). Trimming removed 4 bases at V and 7 bases at J, with 16 bases between. The CDR3 sequence is 14 residues long. Germline values: CDR1 SGHDN, CDR2 FVKESK. Here the CDR3 DNA reads TGTGCCAGCAGCCCTCGGACAGCATCCTGTGGCTACACCTTC. Amino acids: CASSPRTASCGYTF.

V usage is TRBV7-9 and J usage is TRBJ1-1; no definite D call. The V end was cut by 5 bases, the J end by 7 bases, with 20 bases between. CDR3 length: 15 residues. Germline CDR1 is SEHNR and CDR2 is FQNEAQ (reference sequence). The CDR3 bases are TGTGCCAGCAGCAGAGGGTCGGGAACTGCGGGTGAAGCTTTCTTT. This translates into CASSRGSGTAGEAFF.

This clone was seen a few times. The chain is built from TRBV12-5 and TRBJ1-1, with no clear D. Germline V CDR1 and CDR2: LGHNT, FRNRAP. Between the trimmed V and J ends, which lost 9 bases and 6 bases, there was a span of 20 bases. The length of the CDR3 is 14 residues. The CDR3 DNA sequence: TGTGCTAGGCCGTCAGGTTCTTTGAAGTCTGAAGCTTTCTTT. Residues: CARPSGSLKSEAFF.

This chain uses TRBV11-1 with TRBJ2-1, with 8 positions matching TRBD1. The CDR3 runs to 14 residues. The V segment lost 4 bases and the J segment 7 bases; nucleotides outside the gene matches: 6. Germline lookup yields CDR1 SGHAT and CDR2 FQDESV (reference sequence). The CDR3 region has the DNA TGTGCCAGCAGCTCGGACAGGGTTTCGAATGAGCAGTTCTTC. As protein: CASSSDRVSNEQFF.

CDR3 nucleotide sequence: TGCGCCAGCCAGGGGTTCGCGGACACCGGGGAGCTGTTTTTT. Encoded protein: CASQGFADTGELFF. V gene TRBV5-1 combines with J gene TRBJ2-2, with TRBD1 as a possible D gene (6 bases). Germline V lookup: CDR1 SGHRS, CDR2 YFSETQ. V was cut by 7 bases and J by 3 bases, with 13 bases left in between. This CDR3 is built from 14 residues.

The chain employs TRBV18 and TRBJ1-2; 9 bases are shared with TRBD1. V lost 6 bases to trimming and J lost 4 bases; unmatched junction nucleotides: 3. The CDR3 totals 13 residues. Germline CDR1 KGHSH, CDR2 LQKENI. The CDR3 reads CASSDRGFYGYTF. The CDR3 DNA follows: TGTGCCAGCTCGGACAGGGGATTCTATGGCTACACCTTC. Filled out from reference TRBV18 and TRBJ1-2, the complete variable domain reads NAGVMQNPRHLVRRRGQEARLRCSPMKGHSHVYWYRQLPEEGLKFMVYLQKENIIDESGMPKERFSAEFPKEGPSILRIQQVVRGDSAAYFCASSDRGFYGYTFGSGTRLTVV.

CDR3 in amino acids: CASRAWGEGKNSYNEQFF. The CDR3 coding sequence is TGTGCCAGCAGGGCATGGGGAGAAGGAAAAAACTCCTACAATGAGCAGTTCTTC. The chain combines TRBV6-8 with TRBJ2-1, with D perhaps matching TRBD2 (5 bases). CDR1 and CDR2 from the germline V gene are MNHGY and SAAAGT. V dropped 6 bases and J dropped 0 bases, with 21 bases sitting between them. The CDR3 is made up of 18 amino acids.

The J gene is TRBJ2-5, the V gene TRBV2; 10 bases line up with TRBD2. Germline CDR1 reads SNHLY; CDR2 reads FYNNEI. The CDR3 length is 15 residues. V shed 3 bases, J shed 3 bases, and the junction held 4 bases outside the gene matches. DNA of the CDR3: TGTGCCAGCAGTGAGAGTCTAGCGGGGGAAGAGACCCAGTACTTC. Translation: CASSESLAGEETQYF. The full variable domain, rest sourced from reference TRBV2 and TRBJ2-5, is EPEVTQTPSHQVTQMGQEVILRCVPISNHLYFYWYRQILGQKVEFLVSFYNNEISEKSEIFDDQFSVERPDGSNFTLKIRSTKLEDSAMYFCASSESLAGEETQYFGPGTRLLVL.

V is TRBV21-1 and J is TRBJ2-7; the D call of TRBD1 is as the table states it, not checked on the DNA. TRBV21-1 is recorded as a pseudogene. This CDR3 spans 16 amino acids. In DNA, the CDR3 is TGTGCCAGCAGCAAAGGGGGACAGGGGGTCCCCTACGAGCAGTACTTC. Translated: CASSKGGQGVPYEQYF.

The V gene is TRBV6-5, the J gene TRBJ1-1; D remains ambiguous. Between the trimmed V and J ends, which lost 5 bases and 5 bases, there was a span of 15 bases. CDR1 MNHEY and CDR2 SVGAGI come from the germline V gene. CDR3 length: 14 amino acids. The CDR3 nucleotides are TGTGCCAGCAGTGAACGGGGAAAGGGAACTGAAGCTTTCTTT. Translated, it gives CASSERGKGTEAFF.

The chain has TRBV7-6 and TRBJ2-3; D is uncertain. Germline loops: CDR1 SGHVS, CDR2 FNYEAQ. The CDR3 covers 14 residues. V lost 2 bases and J 2 bases, leaving 8 bases between the germline ends. As DNA, the CDR3 is TGTGCCAGCAGCTTATTAGAGTCCACAGATACGCAGTATTTT. This gives the protein CASSLLESTDTQYF.

On this clone: The sample carries other DNA sequences with the same CDR3. The V gene is TRBV5-1, the J gene TRBJ1-2, with D unclear. Germline assignment: CDR1 SGHRS and CDR2 YFSETQ. V lost 0 bases to trimming and J lost 2 bases, with 8 bases between them. The CDR3 spans 14 residues. CDR3 protein: CASSLDPGNYGYTF. DNA of the CDR3: TGCGCCAGCAGCTTGGACCCGGGGAACTATGGCTACACCTTC.

The chain recombines TRBV19 with TRBJ2-2, with 10 bases identical to TRBD2. This CDR3 is 16 amino acids long. Trimming cost V 5 bases and J 1 base; bases outside gene matches: 4. From germline, CDR1 is LNHDA and CDR2 SQIVND (reference sequence). The CDR3 loop is CASSSRLAGNTGELFF. The DNA of the CDR3 is TGTGCCAGTAGTTCTAGACTAGCGGGGAACACCGGGGAGCTGTTTTTT.

There are a few counts of this clone. CDR3 nucleotides: TGTGCCAGCACCCTTAGGGGGCAAGAGACCCAGTACTTC. Its translation: CASTLRGQETQYF. The V gene is TRBV7-2, the J gene TRBJ2-5; D possibly corresponds to TRBD1 (6 bases). The CDR3 contains 13 residues. Per germline, CDR1 SGHTA and CDR2 FQGNSA. Trimming removed 7 bases at V and 2 bases at J, with 11 bases between.

This clone was counted only a few times. The chain links TRBV19 to TRBJ1-5, with unresolved D. Germline V CDR1 and CDR2: LNHDA, SQIVND (reference sequence). The CDR3 is 13 amino acids. V lost 1 base to trimming and J lost 11 bases, with 12 bases between them. CDR3 DNA sequence: TGTGCCAGTAGTATAGGGGCCATATCAGCCCAGCATTTT. Amino acid sequence: CASSIGAISAQHF.

The V call is TRBV6-5, the J call TRBJ2-4, with D perhaps matching TRBD1 (5 bases). CDR3 length: 14 residues. V lost 6 bases to trimming and J lost 7 bases, with 16 bases between them. The germline gives CDR1 MNHEY, CDR2 SVGAGI. DNA of the CDR3: TGTGCCAGCAGCCCCCCCGCCAGGGCCAACATTCAGTACTTC. This gives the protein CASSPPARANIQYF.